This T cell receptor beta chain was retrieved from a study of cytotoxic CD8 clonotypes in ibrutinib-treated CLL. Looking at the study overall: Enrolment comprised about a dozen relapsed/refractory and roughly 15 treatment-naive patients; around 18 were IGHV unmutated.

General observations from the study: Public clonotypes showed up rarely, and on treatment they shrank or held steady. Rising at ibrutinib response, clonality subsequently fell back toward baseline at progression. Researchers report that baseline clonality outpaced age-matched healthy donors and tracked circulating CD8+ T-cell counts.

As to this clone: Antigen specificity is unknown.

The CDR3 is 19 amino acids. CDR1 is SGHTS and CDR2 is YDEGEE in the germline V gene. V trimming: 4 bases; J trimming: 3 bases; junction bases outside the gene matches: 15. The protocol was immunoSEQ multiplex PCR, while the TCRdb copy is restricted to in-frame clones and leaves out a portion. The repertoire consists of approximately 84,000 clones, with 86% occurring once and the leading ten covering around 5%. The material was PBMCs, obtained before ibrutinib treatment. This sequence originates from a human donor with chronic lymphocytic leukemia. The chain combines TRBV5-8 with TRBJ2-6; TRBD1 agrees at 8 bases. CDR3 sequence: CASSTLLMTGAFGANVLTF. The DNA for the CDR3 is TGTGCCAGCAGCACCTTATTGATGACAGGGGCTTTTGGGGCCAACGTCCTGACTTTC.